This T cell receptor (beta chain) was profiled in a study of post-analysis software for immune sequencing data. Notes on the study in general: Compared against controls, patients with multiple sclerosis displayed significantly lower normalized Chao1 diversity. Compared with controls, patients had more of about 5 TRBV segments, including TRBV5-6, TRBV5-1 and TRBV20-1.

Researchers reported that TCR beta cDNA libraries carried unique molecular identifiers. TCRdb analysed the PCR reads with MiXCR anew, one entry per CDR3 protein. The sample consists of about half a million distinct CDR3 sequences, around a third of them appearing once. Points on this clonotype: Its antigen is undetermined.

This CDR3 contains 14 residues. Per the germline V gene, CDR1 is KGHDR and CDR2 is SFDVKD. V dropped 3 bases and J dropped 7; count of bases not matched to a gene: 5. This chain links TRBV24-1 with TRBJ2-4, with TRBD2 matching over 7 bases. The sequence derives from a girl aged 2 to 17 with multiple sclerosis. Sequencing was done on a sample of blood. The CDR3 nucleotides read TGTGCCACCAGTGATCCTGCTAGCGGCAACATTCAGTACTTC. Translating it yields CATSDPASGNIQYF.